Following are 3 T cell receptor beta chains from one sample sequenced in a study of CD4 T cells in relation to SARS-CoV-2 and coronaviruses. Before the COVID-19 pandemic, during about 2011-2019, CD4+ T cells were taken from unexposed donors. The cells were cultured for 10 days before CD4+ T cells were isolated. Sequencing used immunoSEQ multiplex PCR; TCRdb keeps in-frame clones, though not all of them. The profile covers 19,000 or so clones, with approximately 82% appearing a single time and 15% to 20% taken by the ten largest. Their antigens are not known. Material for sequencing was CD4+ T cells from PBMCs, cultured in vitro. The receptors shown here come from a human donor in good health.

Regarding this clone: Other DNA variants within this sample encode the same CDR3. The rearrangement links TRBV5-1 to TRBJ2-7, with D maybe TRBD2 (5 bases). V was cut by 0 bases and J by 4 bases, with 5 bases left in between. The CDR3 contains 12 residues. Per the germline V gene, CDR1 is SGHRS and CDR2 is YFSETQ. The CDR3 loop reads CASSLGGYEQYF. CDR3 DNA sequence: TGCGCCAGCAGCTTGGGAGGGTACGAGCAGTACTTC.

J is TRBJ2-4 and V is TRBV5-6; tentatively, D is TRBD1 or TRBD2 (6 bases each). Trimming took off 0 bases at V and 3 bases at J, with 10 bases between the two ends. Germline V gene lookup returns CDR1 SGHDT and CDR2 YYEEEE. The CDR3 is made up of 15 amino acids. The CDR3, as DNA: TGTGCCAGCAGCTTGGATGGGGGGCGCAAAAACATTCAGTACTTC. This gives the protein CASSLDGGRKNIQYF.

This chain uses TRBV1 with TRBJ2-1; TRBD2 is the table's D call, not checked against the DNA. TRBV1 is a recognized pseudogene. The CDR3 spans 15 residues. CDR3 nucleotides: TGCACCAGCAGCCAAACTAGCATTTCGGTCAATGAGCAGTTCTTC. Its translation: CTSSQTSISVNEQFF.